This T cell receptor (beta chain) came from a study of cytomegalovirus exposure and HLA in healthy donors. Donors sampled were nominally healthy, though unrecorded immune exposures were likely. It was with 60 Vbeta and 13 Jbeta primers that the PCR ran. The repertoire was sequenced with immunoSEQ multiplex PCR; TCRdb's copy has only in-frame clones and lacks some. This sample carries approximately 100,000 clones, about four fifths of them seen once, and the ten largest clones take 1.5% to 2%. Study-level results: Most sequenced TCRs were rare (though some public TCRs occurred in many donors).

Germline values: CDR1 SGHRS, CDR2 YFSETQ. The trim removed 0 bases at V and 6 bases at J, leaving 4 bases unmatched. The CDR3 spans 14 residues. Only a few counts were recorded for this clone. Its antigen is not known. The V and J genes are TRBV5-1 and TRBJ1-1; TRBD1 matches 8 bases. This TCR was recovered from a man aged 45 to 65 in good health and CMV-seronegative. Sequencing was carried out using PBMCs. The CDR3 loop is CASSLETGVPEAFF. DNA for the CDR3: TGCGCCAGCAGCTTGGAGACAGGGGTACCTGAAGCTTTCTTT.